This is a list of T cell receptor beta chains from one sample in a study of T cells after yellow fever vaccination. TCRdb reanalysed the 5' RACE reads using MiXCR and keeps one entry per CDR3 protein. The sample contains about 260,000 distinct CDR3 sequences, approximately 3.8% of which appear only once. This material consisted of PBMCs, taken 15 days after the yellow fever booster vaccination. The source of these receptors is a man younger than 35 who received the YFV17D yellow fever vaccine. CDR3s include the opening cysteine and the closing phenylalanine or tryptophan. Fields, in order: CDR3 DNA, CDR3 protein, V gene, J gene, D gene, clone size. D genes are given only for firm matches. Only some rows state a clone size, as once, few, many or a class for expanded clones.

cdr3_nt: TGCAGCGGCCAACTAGCGGGGGGGGTGACCGGGGAGCTGTTTTTT
cdr3_aa: CSGQLAGGVTGELFF
v_call: TRBV29-1
j_call: TRBJ2-2
d_call: TRBD2
clone_size: many

cdr3_nt: TGTGCCAGCAGTTTATTAGACAGGAGGGGACCGGTCTTT
cdr3_aa: CASSLLDRRGPVF
v_call: TRBV28
j_call: TRBJ1-1
d_call: NA
clone_size: many

cdr3_nt: TGTGCCAGCAGCCGGGACCTACAGACCCAGTACTTC
cdr3_aa: CASSRDLQTQYF
v_call: TRBV12-3/TRBV12-4
j_call: TRBJ2-5
d_call: NA
clone_size: NA

cdr3_nt: TGTGCCAGCGCTATCGGCGGTTCGACCTACAATGAGCAGTTCTTC
cdr3_aa: CASAIGGSTYNEQFF
v_call: TRBV7-2
j_call: TRBJ2-1
d_call: NA
clone_size: many

cdr3_nt: TGTGCCAGCAGCCGTGAAGGGGGGGGCAGCACAGATACGCAGTATTTT
cdr3_aa: CASSREGGGSTDTQYF
v_call: TRBV3-1
j_call: TRBJ2-3
d_call: NA
clone_size: many

cdr3_nt: TGCAGTGTACCCGAAGGGAACACTGAAGCTTTCTTT
cdr3_aa: CSVPEGNTEAFF
v_call: TRBV20-1
j_call: TRBJ1-1
d_call: NA
clone_size: many

cdr3_nt: TGCGCCAGCAGCTTACAGGGGACCACCGGGGAGCTGTTTTTT
cdr3_aa: CASSLQGTTGELFF
v_call: TRBV5-1
j_call: TRBJ2-2
d_call: TRBD1
clone_size: many

cdr3_nt: TGTGCCAGCAGCTTAGGACAAAGGAATGAAAAACTGTTTTTT
cdr3_aa: CASSLGQRNEKLFF
v_call: TRBV7-9
j_call: TRBJ1-4
d_call: NA
clone_size: many

cdr3_nt: TGCAGTGCTAGAGAAGGGTCCCTGTCCGGGGAGCTGTTTTTT
cdr3_aa: CSAREGSLSGELFF
v_call: TRBV20-1
j_call: TRBJ2-2
d_call: NA
clone_size: many

cdr3_nt: TGTGCCAGCAGCTTACTGTATAGCGGGGGCTACGAGCAGTACTTC
cdr3_aa: CASSLLYSGGYEQYF
v_call: TRBV11-2
j_call: TRBJ2-7
d_call: TRBD2
clone_size: many

cdr3_nt: TGCGCCAGCAGCTTGAATGGGCCCCCGGGAGAAAAACTGTTTTTT
cdr3_aa: CASSLNGPPGEKLFF
v_call: TRBV5-1
j_call: TRBJ1-4
d_call: NA
clone_size: many

cdr3_nt: TGTGCCAGCAGCTTGGGGGCCGGGACCGGTGAAGCTTTCTTT
cdr3_aa: CASSLGAGTGEAFF
v_call: TRBV5-6
j_call: TRBJ1-1
d_call: NA
clone_size: many

cdr3_nt: TGTGCCAGCAGCTTCCAACCCGGACACAAAGAGACCCAGTACTTC
cdr3_aa: CASSFQPGHKETQYF
v_call: TRBV7-2
j_call: TRBJ2-5
d_call: NA
clone_size: many

cdr3_nt: TGTGCCAGCAGTTCCTGGGCCGAGAACACAGATACGCAGTATTTT
cdr3_aa: CASSSWAENTDTQYF
v_call: TRBV6-2/TRBV6-3
j_call: TRBJ2-3
d_call: NA
clone_size: many

cdr3_nt: TGTGCCAGCAGCTTGGACGCCCCCGGGGTCGATGAAAAACTGTTTTTT
cdr3_aa: CASSLDAPGVDEKLFF
v_call: TRBV5-4
j_call: TRBJ1-4
d_call: NA
clone_size: many

cdr3_nt: TGTGCCAGCAGTTACCCGAGCGGGGTGGGAGAGACCCAGTACTTC
cdr3_aa: CASSYPSGVGETQYF
v_call: TRBV6-5
j_call: TRBJ2-5
d_call: TRBD2
clone_size: many

cdr3_nt: TGCAGTGCTAGAAGTTTCTCGGACAGTGGGATCTATGGCTACACCTTC
cdr3_aa: CSARSFSDSGIYGYTF
v_call: TRBV20-1
j_call: TRBJ1-2
d_call: NA
clone_size: many

cdr3_nt: TGTGCCAGCAGCCTACTAAGGGTCTATGGCTACACCTTC
cdr3_aa: CASSLLRVYGYTF
v_call: TRBV12-3/TRBV12-4
j_call: TRBJ1-2
d_call: NA
clone_size: many

cdr3_nt: TGCAGTGCTAGAGTTCGGGACAGGGGTTCCGAGCAGTACTTC
cdr3_aa: CSARVRDRGSEQYF
v_call: TRBV20-1
j_call: TRBJ2-7
d_call: TRBD1
clone_size: many

cdr3_nt: TGTGCCAGCAGCCCCCCGGACAGGGTATATGGTTCACCCCTCCACTTT
cdr3_aa: CASSPPDRVYGSPLHF
v_call: TRBV7-2
j_call: TRBJ1-6
d_call: TRBD1
clone_size: many

cdr3_nt: TGTGCCAGCAGGCGGGGTATGAACACTGAAGCTTTCTTT
cdr3_aa: CASRRGMNTEAFF
v_call: TRBV2
j_call: TRBJ1-1
d_call: NA
clone_size: many

cdr3_nt: TGTGCCAGCAGCTTACTGGGAAGGAGGGAGACCCAGTACTTC
cdr3_aa: CASSLLGRRETQYF
v_call: TRBV7-9
j_call: TRBJ2-5
d_call: NA
clone_size: many